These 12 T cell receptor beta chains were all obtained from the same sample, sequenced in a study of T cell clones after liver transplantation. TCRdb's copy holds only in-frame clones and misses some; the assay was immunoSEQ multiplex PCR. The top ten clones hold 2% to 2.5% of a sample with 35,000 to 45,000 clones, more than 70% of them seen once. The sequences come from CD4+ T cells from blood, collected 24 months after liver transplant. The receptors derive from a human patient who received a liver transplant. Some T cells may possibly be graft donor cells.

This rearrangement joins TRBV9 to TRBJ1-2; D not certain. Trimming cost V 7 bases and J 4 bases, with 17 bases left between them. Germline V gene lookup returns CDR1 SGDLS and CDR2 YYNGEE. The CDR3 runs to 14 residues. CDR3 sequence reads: CASGRGQLGYGYTF. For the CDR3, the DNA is TGTGCCAGCGGACGAGGTCAGCTGGGCTATGGCTACACCTTC.

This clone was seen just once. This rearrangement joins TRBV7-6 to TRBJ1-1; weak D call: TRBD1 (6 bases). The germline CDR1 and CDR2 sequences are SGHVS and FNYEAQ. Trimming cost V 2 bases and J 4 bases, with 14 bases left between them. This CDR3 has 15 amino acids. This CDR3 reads CASSLFRRGTTEAFF. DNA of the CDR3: TGTGCCAGCAGCTTATTCCGGAGGGGGACCACTGAAGCTTTCTTT. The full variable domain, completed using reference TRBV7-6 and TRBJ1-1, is GAGVSQSPRYKVTKRGQDVALRCDPISGHVSLYWYRQALGQGPEFLTYFNYEAQQDKSGLPNDRFSAERPEGSISTLTIQRTEQRDSAMYRCASSLFRRGTTEAFFGQGTRLTVV.

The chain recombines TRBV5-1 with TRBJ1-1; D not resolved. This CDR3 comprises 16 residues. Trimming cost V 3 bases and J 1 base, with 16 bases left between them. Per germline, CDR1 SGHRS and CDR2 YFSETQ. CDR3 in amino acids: CASSWEGEGSNTEAFF. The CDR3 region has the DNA TGCGCCAGCAGCTGGGAAGGTGAGGGTTCGAACACTGAAGCTTTCTTT.

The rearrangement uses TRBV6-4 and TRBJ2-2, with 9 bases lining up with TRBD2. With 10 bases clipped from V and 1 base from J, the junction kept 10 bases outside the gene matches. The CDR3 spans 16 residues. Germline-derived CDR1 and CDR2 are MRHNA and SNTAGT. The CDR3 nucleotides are TGTGCCACCAAGCGGGAGGCATACGGGAACACCGGGGAGCTGTTTTTT. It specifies CATKREAYGNTGELFF.

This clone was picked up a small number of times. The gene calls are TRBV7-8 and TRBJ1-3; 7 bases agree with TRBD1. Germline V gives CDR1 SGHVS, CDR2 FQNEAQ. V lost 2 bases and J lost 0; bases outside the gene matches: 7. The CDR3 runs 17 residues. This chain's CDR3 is CASSLNGQAFSGNTIYF. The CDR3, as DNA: TGTGCCAGCAGCTTAAATGGACAGGCATTCTCTGGAAACACCATATATTTT.

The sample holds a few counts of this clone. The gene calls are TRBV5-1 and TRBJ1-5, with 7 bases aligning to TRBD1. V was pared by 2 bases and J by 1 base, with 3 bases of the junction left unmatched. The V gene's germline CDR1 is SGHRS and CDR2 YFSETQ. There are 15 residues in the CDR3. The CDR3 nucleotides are TGCGCCAGCAGCTTCAGGGGGGAGAGCAATCAGCCCCAGCATTTT. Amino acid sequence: CASSFRGESNQPQHF.

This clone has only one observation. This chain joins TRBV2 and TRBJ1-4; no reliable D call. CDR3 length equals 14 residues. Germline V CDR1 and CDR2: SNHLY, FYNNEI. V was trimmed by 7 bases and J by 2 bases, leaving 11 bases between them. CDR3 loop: CASIVGGTNEKLFF. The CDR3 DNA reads TGTGCCAGCATAGTAGGAGGTACTAATGAAAAACTGTTTTTT.

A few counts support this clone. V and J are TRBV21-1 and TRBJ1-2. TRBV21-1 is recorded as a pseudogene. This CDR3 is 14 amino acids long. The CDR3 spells CATPAVNGNYGYTF. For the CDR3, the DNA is TGTGCCACGCCTGCGGTTAATGGGAACTATGGCTACACCTTC.

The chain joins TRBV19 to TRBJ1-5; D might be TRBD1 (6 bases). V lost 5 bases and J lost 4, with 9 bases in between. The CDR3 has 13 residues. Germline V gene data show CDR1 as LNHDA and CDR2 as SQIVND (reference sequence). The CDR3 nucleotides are TGTGCCAGTAGTCGGGACACTAATCAGCCCCAGCATTTT. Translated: CASSRDTNQPQHF.

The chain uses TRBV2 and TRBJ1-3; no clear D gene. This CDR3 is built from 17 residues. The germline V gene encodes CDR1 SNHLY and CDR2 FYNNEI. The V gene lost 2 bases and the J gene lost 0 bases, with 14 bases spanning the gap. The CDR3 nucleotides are TGTGCCAGCAGTGAATCGCACACACGGCTCTCTGGAAACACCATATATTTT. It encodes CASSESHTRLSGNTIYF.

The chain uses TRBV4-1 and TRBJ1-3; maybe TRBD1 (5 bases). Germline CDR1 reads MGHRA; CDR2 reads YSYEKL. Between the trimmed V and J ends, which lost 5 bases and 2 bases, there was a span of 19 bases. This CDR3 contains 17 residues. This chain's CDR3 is CASSDMGRGYPGNTIYF. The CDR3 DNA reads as TGCGCCAGCAGCGATATGGGGAGGGGCTACCCTGGAAACACCATATATTTT.

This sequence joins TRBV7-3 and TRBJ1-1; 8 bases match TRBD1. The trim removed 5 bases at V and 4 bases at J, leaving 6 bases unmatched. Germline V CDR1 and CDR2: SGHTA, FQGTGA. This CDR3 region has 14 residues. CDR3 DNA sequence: TGTGCCAGCAGCCCCTCAGGGGGCATCACTGAAGCTTTCTTT. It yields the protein CASSPSGGITEAFF.